This T cell receptor beta chain was sequenced during a study of a mutant IDH1 vaccine in newly diagnosed glioma. Study background: The sex distribution of treated patients was about 62% male and roughly 38% female, with a mean age of around 40 years. Therapy received beforehand was radiotherapy, temozolomide, or both, with most patients given both. Whole-study findings and limits: Changes to the top peripheral T cell clonotypes appeared unrelated to pseudoprogression. The study observed vaccine-induced immune responses in roughly 95% of patients.

The time point is: baseline, week 1 (first vaccination visit). The sample's treatment: pre-vaccination baseline after standard-of-care therapy. With respect to this clone: Its antigen is still unknown.

Germline-derived CDR1 and CDR2 are MNHEY and SMNVEV (reference sequence). This CDR3 is 16 amino acids long. Trimming took 6 bases from V and 7 from J; bases not matched to a gene: 11. Assay: immunoSEQ multiplex PCR; the TCRdb copy retains only in-frame clones and omits some. The repertoire holds 99,000 or so clones, 80% to 90% seen once, with around 0.6% in the top ten. This chain connects TRBV27 to TRBJ2-2; 10 nucleotides align to TRBD1. Here the sequenced sample was PBMCs, taken from a glioma patient treated with radiotherapy, temozolomide or both. This sequence originates from a woman aged 50 to 65 with glioma. The CDR3: CASSLGAGTGVGELFF. The DNA for the CDR3 is TGTGCCAGCAGCCTAGGGGCCGGGACAGGGGTCGGGGAGCTGTTTTTT.